The rows below give T cell receptor beta chains drawn from one sample of a study of shared clonotypes between healthy human individuals. Repertoires were generated with immunoSEQ multiplex PCR, while TCRdb's copy carries only in-frame clones and drops some. The sample yields fewer than 3 million clones, under 95% seen once. The sequenced material came from naive CD4+ T cells from PBMCs. The receptors originated from a man between 18 and 35 years old in good health. Some clones in this sample may be carry-over from other donors' samples. The CDR3 runs from the conserved cysteine through the conserved F or W. D genes are given only for firm matches. Some rows mark clone size as missing; the rest say once, few, many or name a class of expanded clone.

.,TRBV7-9,TRBJ2-3,.,TGTGCCAGCAGCCTTAGTGGTACGCAGTATTTT,CASSLSGTQYF
.,TRBV29-1,TRBJ2-1,.,TGCAGCGTTGTCATGGTTTACAATGAGCAGTTCTTC,CSVVMVYNEQFF
.,TRBV2,TRBJ1-2,.,TGTGCCACCGCCGTCCTCGGGAGAAACTATGGCTACACCTTC,CATAVLGRNYGYTF
.,TRBV9,TRBJ2-3,.,TGTGCCAGCAAAAGGCCAGGGTCAGATACGCAGTATTTT,CASKRPGSDTQYF
TRBD2,TRBV10-3,TRBJ2-2,.,TGTGCCATCAAGAGACTAGCGGGAGACACCGGGGAGCTGTTTTTT,CAIKRLAGDTGELFF
TRBD1,TRBV7-2,TRBJ1-4,.,TGTGCCAGCAGCTACAATCCAGGGGGAGAAAAACTGTTTTTT,CASSYNPGGEKLFF
.,TRBV15,TRBJ2-4,.,TGTGCCACCAGCAGAGATGGAGACATTCAGTACTTC,CATSRDGDIQYF
TRBD2,TRBV19,TRBJ2-5,.,TGTGCCAGTAGTATAGATCCCCTCTCTAGCGGGGGTTGGGCCAGGACCCAGTACTTC,CASSIDPLSSGGWARTQYF
.,TRBV9,TRBJ2-7,.,TGTGCCAGCAGCGTAGAGGTCTCCTACGAGCAGTACTTC,CASSVEVSYEQYF
.,TRBV10-3,TRBJ2-1,.,TGTGCCATCAGTTCTAGAATAGCGGAGGGGGGCACTTACAATGAGCAGTTCTTC,CAISSRIAEGGTYNEQFF
.,TRBV18,TRBJ2-3,.,TGTGCCAGCTCACCATCCAGCGGCAGCACAGATACGCAGTATTTT,CASSPSSGSTDTQYF
.,TRBV28,TRBJ2-3,.,TGTGCCAGCAGTGCCGCGGGCACAGATACGCAGTATTTT,CASSAAGTDTQYF
.,TRBV28,TRBJ1-2,once,TGTGCCAGCGGAGGGGTGAATTATGGCTATACCTTC,CASGGVNYGYTF
.,TRBV6-4,TRBJ2-3,.,TGTGCCAGCAGTGATCGGGGCAGCACAGATACGCAGTATTTT,CASSDRGSTDTQYF
.,TRBV11-2,TRBJ1-2,once,TGTGCCAGCTCGAATCAACCTGTGGCTGCTAACTATGGCTACACCTTC,CASSNQPVAANYGYTF
.,TRBV7-9,TRBJ2-7,.,TGTGCCAGCAGCTTCTTCAGGCCAGAACCTAACGAGCAGTACTTC,CASSFFRPEPNEQYF
.,TRBV7-8,TRBJ2-7,.,TGTGCCAGCAGCCCCCGACGGGACCAAACTCCACCGTACTTC,CASSPRRDQTPPYF
.,TRBV11-2,TRBJ2-1,.,TGTGCCAGCAGCTTAGATTATCTATACGGGGAGCAGTTCTTC,CASSLDYLYGEQFF
.,TRBV7-3,TRBJ1-2,.,TGTGCCAGCAGCTTAAGGGCAGGACATGGCTACACCTTC,CASSLRAGHGYTF
.,TRBV11-2,TRBJ1-2,.,TGTGCCAGCAGCTTAGATCCCGGGAACCCCTACACCTTC,CASSLDPGNPYTF
TRBD1,TRBV4-3,TRBJ1-5,once,TGCGCCAGCAGCCGACCCCCGGGACAGGGAGTTACAGCCCAGCATTTT,CASSRPPGQGVTAQHF
TRBD1,TRBV7-9,TRBJ1-3,.,TGTGCCAGCAGCCCTACCGACAGGGGCTGGGGAAACACCATATATTTT,CASSPTDRGWGNTIYF